These T cell receptor beta chains were read from a single sample in a study of blood T cells in healthy people across ages. TCRdb processed the 5' RACE reads anew with MiXCR; each CDR3 protein has one entry. The table records some 930,000 distinct CDR3 sequences, almost 30% of them present only once. The same data also went into a second study, on T cells of mothers and their children.

Input material: blood. The receptors derive from a woman aged 35 to 49 in good health. Both conserved end residues are trimmed from each CDR3. The order of the fields is D gene, J gene, V gene, CDR3 protein. A D gene is named only where the DNA matches it firmly.

D: NA
J: TRBJ2-7
V: TRBV14
CDR3: ASSPRERGNYEQY

D: NA
J: TRBJ2-1
V: TRBV15
CDR3: ATSRGMDSANEQF

D: NA
J: TRBJ1-2
V: TRBV7-6
CDR3: ASSFDTGRYGYT

D: NA
J: TRBJ2-1
V: TRBV12-3/TRBV12-4
CDR3: ASTPRGPEQF

D: TRBD2
J: NA
V: TRBV30
CDR3: AWSGLAEQY

D: NA
J: TRBJ2-2
V: TRBV14
CDR3: ASSQGYQGRRSGELF

D: NA
J: TRBJ2-7
V: TRBV7-6
CDR3: ASSLDRARYEQY

D: TRBD2
J: TRBJ2-2
V: TRBV7-9
CDR3: ASSFGLAGVPTGELF

D: NA
J: TRBJ2-6
V: TRBV4-3
CDR3: ASSQDWDSSGANVLT

D: NA
J: TRBJ2-5
V: TRBV9
CDR3: ASSDGTNGGTIQETQY

D: NA
J: TRBJ2-6
V: TRBV5-6
CDR3: ASSLTIDVLT

D: NA
J: TRBJ2-7
V: TRBV7-9
CDR3: ASSSIGYEQY

D: NA
J: TRBJ1-1
V: TRBV4-3
CDR3: ASSQEPQNTEAF

D: TRBD1
J: TRBJ2-1
V: TRBV10-3
CDR3: AINEGSGGSDEQF

D: NA
J: TRBJ1-6
V: TRBV28
CDR3: ASMQNNSPLH

D: TRBD2
J: TRBJ2-3
V: TRBV7-2
CDR3: ASSFSSGGVQY

D: NA
J: TRBJ2-1
V: TRBV24-1
CDR3: AISNYNEQF